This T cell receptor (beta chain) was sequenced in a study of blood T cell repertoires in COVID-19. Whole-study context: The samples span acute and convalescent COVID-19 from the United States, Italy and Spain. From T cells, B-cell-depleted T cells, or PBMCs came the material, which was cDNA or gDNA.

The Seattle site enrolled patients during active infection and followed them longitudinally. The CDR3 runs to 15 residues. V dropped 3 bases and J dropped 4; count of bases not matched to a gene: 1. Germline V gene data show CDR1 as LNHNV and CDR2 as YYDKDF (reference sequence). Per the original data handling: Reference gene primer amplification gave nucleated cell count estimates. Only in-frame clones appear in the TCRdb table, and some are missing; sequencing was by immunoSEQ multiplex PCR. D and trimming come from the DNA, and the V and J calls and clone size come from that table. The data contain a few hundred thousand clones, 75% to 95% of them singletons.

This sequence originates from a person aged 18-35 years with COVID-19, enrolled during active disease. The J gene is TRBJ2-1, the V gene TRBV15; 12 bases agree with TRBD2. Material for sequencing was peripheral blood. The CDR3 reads CATSSLAGGYNEQFF. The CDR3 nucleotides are TGTGCCACCAGCAGCCTAGCGGGAGGGTACAATGAGCAGTTCTTC.